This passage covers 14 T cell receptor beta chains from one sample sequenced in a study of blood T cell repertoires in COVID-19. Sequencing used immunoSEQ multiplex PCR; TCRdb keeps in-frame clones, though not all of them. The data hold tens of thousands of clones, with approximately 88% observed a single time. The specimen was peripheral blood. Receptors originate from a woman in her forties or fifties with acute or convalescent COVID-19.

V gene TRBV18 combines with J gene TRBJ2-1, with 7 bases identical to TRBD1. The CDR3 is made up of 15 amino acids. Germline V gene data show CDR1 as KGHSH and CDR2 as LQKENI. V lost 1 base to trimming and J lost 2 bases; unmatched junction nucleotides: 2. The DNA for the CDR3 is TGTGCCAGCTCACCACTGAGGGGGCCCTACAATGAGCAGTTCTTC. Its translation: CASSPLRGPYNEQFF.

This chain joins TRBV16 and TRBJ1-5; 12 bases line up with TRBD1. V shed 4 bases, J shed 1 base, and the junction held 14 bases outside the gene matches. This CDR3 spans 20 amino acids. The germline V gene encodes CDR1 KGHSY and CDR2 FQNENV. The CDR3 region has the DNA TGTGCCAGCAGCCTTTATTTAGGGACAGGGGGCTCGATGAGCAATCAGCCCCAGCATTTT. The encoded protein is CASSLYLGTGGSMSNQPQHF.

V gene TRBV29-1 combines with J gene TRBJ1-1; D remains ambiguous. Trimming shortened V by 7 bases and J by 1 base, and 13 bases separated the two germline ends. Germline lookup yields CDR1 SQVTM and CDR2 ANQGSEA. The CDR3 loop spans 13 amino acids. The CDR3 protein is CSGLKGGNTEAFF. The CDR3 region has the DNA TGCAGCGGATTAAAAGGAGGGAACACTGAAGCTTTCTTT.

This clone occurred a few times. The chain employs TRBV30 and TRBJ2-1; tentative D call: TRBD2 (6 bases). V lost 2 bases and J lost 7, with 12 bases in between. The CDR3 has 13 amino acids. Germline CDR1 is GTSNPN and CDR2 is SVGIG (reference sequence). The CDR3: CAWSTGLKNEQFF. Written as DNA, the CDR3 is TGTGCCTGGAGTACGGGACTTAAAAATGAGCAGTTCTTC.

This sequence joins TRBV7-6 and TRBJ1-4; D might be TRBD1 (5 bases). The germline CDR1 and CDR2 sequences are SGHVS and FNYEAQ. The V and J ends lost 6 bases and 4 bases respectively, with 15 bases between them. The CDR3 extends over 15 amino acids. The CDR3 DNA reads TGTGCCAGCAGTCACACAGGCGGGGGTAATGAAAAACTGTTTTTT. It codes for CASSHTGGGNEKLFF.

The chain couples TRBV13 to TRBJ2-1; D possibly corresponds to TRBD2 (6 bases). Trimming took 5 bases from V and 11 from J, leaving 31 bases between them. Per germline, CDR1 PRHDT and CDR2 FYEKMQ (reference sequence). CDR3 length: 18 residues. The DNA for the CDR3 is TGTGCCAGCAGCGGACCGCGGGCGGCGGGATCTCTAGAGGGGAAGCAGTTCTTC. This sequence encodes CASSGPRAAGSLEGKQFF.

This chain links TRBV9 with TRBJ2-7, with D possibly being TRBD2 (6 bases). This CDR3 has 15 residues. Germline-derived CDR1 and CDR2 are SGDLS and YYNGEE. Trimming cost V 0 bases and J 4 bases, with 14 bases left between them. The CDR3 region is CASSVGRGSAYEQYF. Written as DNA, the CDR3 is TGTGCCAGCAGCGTAGGTCGGGGGAGCGCGTACGAGCAGTACTTC.

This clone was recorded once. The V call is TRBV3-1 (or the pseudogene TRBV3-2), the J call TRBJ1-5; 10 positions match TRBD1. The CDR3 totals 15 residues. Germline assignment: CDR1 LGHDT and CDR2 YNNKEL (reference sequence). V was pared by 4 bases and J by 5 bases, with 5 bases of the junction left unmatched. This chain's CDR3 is CASSPGGTGDQPQHF. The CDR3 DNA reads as TGTGCCAGCAGCCCGGGCGGGACAGGGGATCAGCCCCAGCATTTT.

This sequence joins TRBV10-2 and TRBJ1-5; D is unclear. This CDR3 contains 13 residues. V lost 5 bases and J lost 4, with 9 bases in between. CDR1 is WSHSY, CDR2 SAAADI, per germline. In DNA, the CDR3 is TGCGCCAGCAGTATTAATAGAAATCAGCCCCAGCATTTT. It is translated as CASSINRNQPQHF.

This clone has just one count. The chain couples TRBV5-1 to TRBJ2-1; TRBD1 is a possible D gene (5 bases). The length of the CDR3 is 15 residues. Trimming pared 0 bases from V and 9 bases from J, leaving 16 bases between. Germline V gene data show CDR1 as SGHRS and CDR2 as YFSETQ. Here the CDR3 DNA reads TGCGCCAGCAGCTTGGCACAGGTACCTAGTGCTGAGCAGTTCTTC. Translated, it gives CASSLAQVPSAEQFF.

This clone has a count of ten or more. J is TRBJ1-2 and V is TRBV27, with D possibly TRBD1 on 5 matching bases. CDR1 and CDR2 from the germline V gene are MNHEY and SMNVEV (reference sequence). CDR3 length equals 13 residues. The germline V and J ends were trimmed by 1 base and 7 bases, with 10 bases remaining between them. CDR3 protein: CASSLFQGGGYTF. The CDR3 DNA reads TGTGCCAGCAGTTTATTCCAGGGTGGTGGCTACACCTTC.

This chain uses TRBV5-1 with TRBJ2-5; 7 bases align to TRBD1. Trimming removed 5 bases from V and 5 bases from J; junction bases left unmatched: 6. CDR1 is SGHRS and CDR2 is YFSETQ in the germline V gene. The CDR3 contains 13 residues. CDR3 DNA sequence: TGCGCCAGCAGTCCTGACAGGGCGGAGACCCAGTACTTC. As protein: CASSPDRAETQYF.

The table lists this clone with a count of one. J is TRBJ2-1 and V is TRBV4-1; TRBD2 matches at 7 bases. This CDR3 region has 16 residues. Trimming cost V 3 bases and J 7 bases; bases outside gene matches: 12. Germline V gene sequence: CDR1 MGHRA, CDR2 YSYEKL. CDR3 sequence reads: CASSQARTRGYNEQFF. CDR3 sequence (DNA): TGCGCCAGCAGCCAGGCCAGGACTAGGGGATATAATGAGCAGTTCTTC.

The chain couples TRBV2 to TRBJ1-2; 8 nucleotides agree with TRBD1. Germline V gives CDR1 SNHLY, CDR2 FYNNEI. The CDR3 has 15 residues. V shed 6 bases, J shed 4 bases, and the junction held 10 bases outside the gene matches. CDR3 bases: TGTGCCAGCAGGGGACAGGTCGGGGTCAGCTATGGCTACACCTTC. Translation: CASRGQVGVSYGYTF.